This T cell receptor (beta chain) was recovered during a study of blood T cell repertoires in COVID-19. Study information: The origin of the acute and convalescent COVID-19 samples was the United States, Italy and Spain. PBMCs, B-cell-depleted T cells, or T cells provided the cDNA or gDNA that made up the material.

The CDR3 runs to 15 residues. V trimming: 3 bases; J trimming: 3 bases; junction bases outside the gene matches: 2. CDR1 is MDHEN and CDR2 is SYDVKM in the germline V gene. Original methodology: Researchers report that nucleated cell counts were estimated from reference gene primer amplification. Only in-frame clones appear in the TCRdb table, and some are missing; sequencing was by immunoSEQ multiplex PCR. The DNA gave D and trimming, while V, J and clone size come from that table. The sample holds 170,000 or so clones, over 75% seen once. Sequenced: peripheral blood. This receptor was identified in a woman in her 70s with acute or convalescent COVID-19. The chain joins TRBV28 to TRBJ2-7; 13 nucleotides line up with TRBD2. The CDR3 bases are TGTGCCAGCAGTTTGGGACTAGCGGGAATCTACGAGCAGTACTTC. Translation gives CASSLGLAGIYEQYF. Supplemented by reference TRBV28 and TRBJ2-7, the full variable domain reads DVKVTQSSRYLVKRTGEKVFLECVQDMDHENMFWYRQDPGLGLRLIYFSYDVKMKEKGDIPEGYSVSREKKERFSLILESASTNQTSMYLCASSLGLAGIYEQYFGPGTRLTVT.